The 21 T cell receptor beta chains below come from one sample, sequenced in a study of early T cells in non-severe SARS-CoV-2 infection. From the 5' RACE reads, TCRdb called clonotypes with MiXCR, one entry per CDR3 protein. The profile covers 20,000 to 30,000 distinct CDR3 sequences, with 4% to 5% appearing a single time and approximately 4.4% taken by the ten largest. The source material was whole blood. Source of these receptors: an adult who was a healthcare worker with PCR-confirmed SARS-CoV-2 infection or an uninfected control (not recorded which).

The J gene is TRBJ2-7, the V gene TRBV6-2 or TRBV6-3; TRBD1 matches at 8 bases. CDR1 MNHEY and CDR2 SVGEGT come from the germline V gene. This CDR3 is 15 amino acids long. V lost 4 bases, J lost 3 bases, and 8 bases stayed unmatched. CDR3 sequence (DNA): TGTGCCAGCAGTTCCGGACAGGGAAGATACTACGAGCAGTACTTC. Residues: CASSSGQGRYYEQYF.

This clonotype was counted at least ten times. This sequence joins TRBV7-9 and TRBJ2-2; no reliable D call. The germline gives CDR1 SEHNR, CDR2 FQNEAQ (reference sequence). The CDR3 loop spans 11 amino acids. V was shortened by 4 bases and J by 9 bases, with 6 bases between the two germline ends. This CDR3 is CASSSSRELFF. The CDR3 DNA reads TGTGCCAGCAGCTCCTCGAGGGAGCTGTTTTTT.

This clonotype is termed medium-sized. The chain links TRBV5-1 to TRBJ1-5, with 11 bases that match TRBD1. The CDR3 consists of 17 residues. Germline assignment: CDR1 SGHRS and CDR2 YFSETQ. V was clipped by 3 bases and J by 5 bases; unmatched bases: 10. This chain's CDR3 is CASSYSQDRGHDQPQHF. In nucleotides, the CDR3 is TGCGCCAGCAGCTACAGCCAGGACAGGGGGCACGATCAGCCCCAGCATTTT. Full variable domain (outside the CDR3, taken from reference TRBV5-1 and TRBJ1-5): KAGVTQTPRYLIKTRGQQVTLSCSPISGHRSVSWYQQTPGQGLQFLFEYFSETQRNKGNFPGRFSGRQFSNSRSEMNVSTLELGDSALYLCASSYSQDRGHDQPQHFGDGTRLSIL.

This clonotype has only a few counts. This chain connects TRBV10-3 to TRBJ1-5, with D unclear. Germline CDR1 is ENHRY and CDR2 is SYGVKD. Trimming cost V 7 bases and J 7 bases, with 14 bases left between them. The CDR3 spans 13 residues. The CDR3 nucleotides are TGTGCCATCACCATGTCTCTGGACCAGCCCCAGCATTTT. Translation: CAITMSLDQPQHF.

This clonotype was seen at least ten times. This chain uses TRBV6-4 with TRBJ1-1; D ambiguous. Trimming pared 3 bases from V and 1 base from J, leaving 9 bases between. The germline V gene encodes CDR1 MRHNA and CDR2 SNTAGT. There are 14 residues in the CDR3. DNA for the CDR3: TGTGCCAGCAGTGAGGGCTCGGAGAACACTGAAGCTTTCTTT. This encodes CASSEGSENTEAFF.

This clonotype occurred many times. The CDR3, as DNA: TGTGCCAGCAGTGAAGGTAACAGTCCTTCAGAGACCCAGTACTTC. As protein: CASSEGNSPSETQYF. The rearrangement links TRBV6-1 to TRBJ2-5; D is unclear. Germline CDR1 is MNHNS and CDR2 is SASEGT. The CDR3 length is 15 residues. V shed 1 base and J shed 4 bases, with 13 bases lying between them.

This clonotype was counted only a few times. The chain employs TRBV7-9 and TRBJ1-2; 9 bases agree with TRBD1. The ends lost 0 bases at V and 5 bases at J; junction bases unmatched: 1. The CDR3 is 14 residues long. In germline, CDR1 is SEHNR, CDR2 FQNEAQ (reference sequence). This CDR3 reads CASSLAGTGYGYTF. CDR3 coding DNA: TGTGCCAGCAGCTTAGCCGGGACAGGGTATGGCTACACCTTC.

This clonotype has only a few counts. V gene TRBV4-1 combines with J gene TRBJ2-1; a weak D match, TRBD2 (5 bases). Trimming left V 4 bases short and J 6 bases short, with 7 bases between. The CDR3 is 12 amino acids. Germline lookup yields CDR1 MGHRA and CDR2 YSYEKL. CDR3 sequence (DNA): TGCGCCAGCAGCCGTGGGAGCAATGAGCAGTTCTTC. This sequence encodes CASSRGSNEQFF.

The rearrangement joins TRBV5-1 to TRBJ2-3; 8 bases map to TRBD2. Germline V gene lookup returns CDR1 SGHRS and CDR2 YFSETQ. J lost 3 bases, V lost 4 bases, and 4 bases had no gene match. The CDR3 is made up of 14 amino acids. The CDR3 reads CASSGAGGTDTQYF. CDR3 in DNA: TGCGCCAGCAGCGGGGCGGGAGGTACAGATACGCAGTATTTT. Full variable domain (remainder filled in from reference TRBV5-1 and TRBJ2-3): KAGVTQTPRYLIKTRGQQVTLSCSPISGHRSVSWYQQTPGQGLQFLFEYFSETQRNKGNFPGRFSGRQFSNSRSEMNVSTLELGDSALYLCASSGAGGTDTQYFGPGTRLTVL.

This clonotype was detected a few times. The rearrangement joins TRBV7-2 to TRBJ2-3; 7 bases align to TRBD2. There are 17 residues in the CDR3. The V gene end was trimmed by 5 bases and the J gene end by 2 bases; junction bases not matched to a gene: 13. Germline lookup yields CDR1 SGHTA and CDR2 FQGNSA. Written as DNA, the CDR3 is TGTGCCAGCAGCCAGCTGGATTCGGGACTACACACAGATACGCAGTATTTT. It yields the protein CASSQLDSGLHTDTQYF.

The V gene is TRBV2, the J gene TRBJ2-3; the D gene is possibly TRBD2 (7 bases). Germline lookup yields CDR1 SNHLY and CDR2 FYNNEI. CDR3 length equals 16 residues. Trimming took off 7 bases at V and 2 bases at J, with 19 bases between the two ends. The CDR3 region has the DNA TGTGCCAGCATGAGTAGGGGGGGCGGAAACACAGATACGCAGTATTTT. This gives the protein CASMSRGGGNTDTQYF.

This clonotype appeared many times. The gene calls are TRBV30 and TRBJ2-2; D perhaps matches TRBD1 (5 bases). CDR1 and CDR2 from the germline V gene are GTSNPN and SVGIG (reference sequence). The CDR3 consists of 13 residues. Trimming shortened V by 2 bases and J by 7 bases, and 11 bases separated the two germline ends. In DNA form, the CDR3 reads TGTGCCTGGAGTTCAGGGCGAGTCGGGGAGCTGTTTTTT. Translation: CAWSSGRVGELFF.

This clonotype was detected many times. The genes are TRBV18 and TRBJ1-6, with D unclear. The CDR3 is made up of 16 amino acids. The ends were cut back, 6 bases at V and 7 bases at J, with 19 bases in the middle. Per germline, CDR1 KGHSH and CDR2 LQKENI. CDR3 in amino acids: CASSPAVWDHNSPLHF. DNA for the CDR3: TGTGCCAGCTCCCCCGCGGTGTGGGATCACAATTCACCCCTCCACTTT.

This clonotype is medium-sized. This rearrangement joins TRBV14 to TRBJ2-1, with 7 bases aligning to TRBD1. The J segment lost 7 bases and the V segment lost 4 bases, leaving 13 bases of the junction unmatched. In germline, CDR1 is SGHDN, CDR2 FVKESK. The length of the CDR3 is 16 residues. Written as DNA, the CDR3 is TGTGCCAGCAGCCCGAGGGGGCTAGCCGGATCGAATGAGCAGTTCTTC. Protein product: CASSPRGLAGSNEQFF.

In this sample, this clonotype turned up many times. V usage is TRBV12-5 and J usage is TRBJ2-1; 8 bases align to TRBD1. Per germline, CDR1 LGHNT and CDR2 FRNRAP. CDR3 length equals 14 residues. The V segment lost 1 base and the J segment 6 bases; nucleotides outside the gene matches: 2. CDR3 sequence: CASGLGQGSNEQFF. The CDR3 DNA is TGTGCTAGTGGTTTGGGACAGGGGAGCAATGAGCAGTTCTTC.

This clonotype was picked up a small number of times. With a much larger clone just one base away, this may be a read error. The rearrangement links TRBV19 to TRBJ2-2; D is undetermined. The CDR3 has 13 amino acids. Germline V gene lookup returns CDR1 LNHDA and CDR2 SQIVND (reference sequence). CDR3 protein: CASRIVGTGELFF. CDR3 nucleotides: TGTGCCAGTCGTATAGTGGGCACCGGGGAGCTGTTTTTT.

This clonotype was seen repeatedly, ten times or more. V usage is TRBV6-5 and J usage is TRBJ2-5, with a possible D match to TRBD1 (5 bases). The CDR3 covers 16 residues. V lost 5 bases and J lost 1, with 17 bases in between. Germline CDR1 MNHEY, CDR2 SVGAGI. In DNA form, the CDR3 reads TGTGCCAGCAGTAACATGGACACCCAACTCCAAGAGACCCAGTACTTC. It is translated as CASSNMDTQLQETQYF.

This clonotype is classed as medium-sized. CDR3 protein: CASSFSSGRVWQETQYF. The CDR3 DNA is TGTGCCAGCAGTTTTTCTAGCGGGAGAGTATGGCAAGAGACCCAGTACTTC. V gene TRBV12-3 or TRBV12-4 combines with J gene TRBJ2-5; TRBD2 agrees at 10 bases. CDR3 length: 17 amino acids. Unmatched junction bases numbered 9, after V lost 3 bases and J lost 2 bases.

This clonotype was found many times. This chain uses TRBV20-1 with TRBJ2-1, with 7 positions matching TRBD2. With V trimmed by 4 bases and J by 0 bases, 6 bases remained unmatched. Germline V lookup: CDR1 DFQATT, CDR2 SNEGSKA (reference sequence). The CDR3 runs to 15 residues. The CDR3 reads CSATGGKGSYNEQFF. CDR3 coding DNA: TGCAGTGCTACCGGGGGGAAGGGCTCCTACAATGAGCAGTTCTTC.

The sample holds many counts of this clonotype. V gene TRBV20-1 combines with J gene TRBJ1-5; no clear D gene. V was clipped by 5 bases and J by 6 bases, with 14 bases between them. The CDR3 loop spans 13 amino acids. The germline V gene has CDR1 DFQATT and CDR2 SNEGSKA (reference sequence). CDR3 nucleotides: TGCAGTGCTGGGAAGGAGAAGGTTCAGCCCCAGCATTTT. Its translation is CSAGKEKVQPQHF.

This clonotype is medium-sized. This chain uses TRBV10-2 with TRBJ2-2; 12 bases are a match to TRBD2. Losses at the gene ends were 4 bases for V and 3 bases for J; bases not matched to a gene: 0. Germline CDR1 is WSHSY and CDR2 is SAAADI. The CDR3 is 15 amino acids. This CDR3 is CASSGLAGDTGELFF. The CDR3, as DNA: TGCGCCAGCAGTGGACTAGCGGGGGACACCGGGGAGCTGTTTTTT.